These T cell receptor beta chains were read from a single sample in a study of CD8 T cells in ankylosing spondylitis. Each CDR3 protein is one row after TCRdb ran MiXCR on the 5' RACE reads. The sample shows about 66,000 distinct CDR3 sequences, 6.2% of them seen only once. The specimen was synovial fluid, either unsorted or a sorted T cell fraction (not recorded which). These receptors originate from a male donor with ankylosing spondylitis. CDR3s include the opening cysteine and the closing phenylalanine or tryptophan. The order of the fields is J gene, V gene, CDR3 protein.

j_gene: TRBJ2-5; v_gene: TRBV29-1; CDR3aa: CSVSGRETQYF
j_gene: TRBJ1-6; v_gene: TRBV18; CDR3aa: CASSPSTGFFNSPLHF
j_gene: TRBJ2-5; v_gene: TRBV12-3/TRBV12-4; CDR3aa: CASSLSGLAGETQYF
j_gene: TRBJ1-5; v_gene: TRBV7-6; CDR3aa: CASSLRGYQPQHF
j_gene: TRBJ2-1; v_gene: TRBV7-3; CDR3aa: CASSLGGRPYNEQFF
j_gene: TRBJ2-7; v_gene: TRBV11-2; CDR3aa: CASTPAGLGYEQYF
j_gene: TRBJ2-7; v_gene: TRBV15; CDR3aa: CATSTRLAGDEQYF
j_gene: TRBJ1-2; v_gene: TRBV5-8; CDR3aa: CASSQPDRNYGYTF
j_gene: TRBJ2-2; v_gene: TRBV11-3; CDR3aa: CASSLDQGHTGELFF
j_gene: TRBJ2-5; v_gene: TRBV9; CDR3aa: CASSNSGTTQETQYF
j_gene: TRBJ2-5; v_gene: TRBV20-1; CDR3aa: CSARGLGATETQYF
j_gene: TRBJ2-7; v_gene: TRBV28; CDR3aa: CASSLDPGSSYEQYF
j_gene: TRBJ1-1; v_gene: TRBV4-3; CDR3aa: CASSPSLTANTEAFF
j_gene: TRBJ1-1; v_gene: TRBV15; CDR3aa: CATSRGGSPDTEAFF
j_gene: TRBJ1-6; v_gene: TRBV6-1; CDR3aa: CASRRTGGGNSPLHF
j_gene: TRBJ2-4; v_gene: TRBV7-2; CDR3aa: CASSLGSLGVSKNIQYF
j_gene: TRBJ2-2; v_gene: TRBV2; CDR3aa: CASIQGLAAGELFF
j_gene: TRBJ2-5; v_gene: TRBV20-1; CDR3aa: CSASPGLAGVGETQYF
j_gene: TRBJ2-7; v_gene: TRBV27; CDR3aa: CASSLSGQGASGQYF
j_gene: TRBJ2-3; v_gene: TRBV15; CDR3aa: CATSGGLVGRADTQYF
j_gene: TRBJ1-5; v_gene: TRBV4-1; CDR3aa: CASSHDLYQPQHF
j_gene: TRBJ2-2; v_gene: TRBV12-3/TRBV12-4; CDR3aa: CASSLRQGNTGELFF